This T cell receptor beta chain derives from a study of CD8+ T cells in alopecia areata. Study overall: A regimen of oral tofacitinib, 5 to 10 mg twice daily, was given to treated patients. Tofacitinib therapy lasting 6 to 18 months was followed by 6 months off drug. General study points: Scalp data also include sequences from resident alphabeta T cells of normal skin. For lesional scalp, especially alopecia totalis/universalis, clonality was higher than in normal scalp.

RNA was isolated and reverse transcribed to cDNA, the sequencing template. Here immunoSEQ multiplex PCR was the method, and the copy in TCRdb shows in-frame clones only, minus some. The sample carries 170,000 or so clones, roughly 50% recorded once. This clone occurred once. The antigen is not known. Noted treatment: oral pan-JAK inhibitor, 5-10 mg twice daily. Germline V gene sequence: CDR1 SGHAT, CDR2 FQDESV (reference sequence). V lost 8 bases to trimming and J lost 4 bases, with 15 bases between them. The CDR3 contains 13 residues. Sequencing was performed on CD8+ T cells sorted from blood, taken at week 24, from a patient treated with tofacitinib. The chain has TRBV11-1 and TRBJ2-7; maybe TRBD2 (7 bases). This TCR was sampled from a human donor with alopecia areata. The CDR3 DNA is TGTGCCAGCGCAAACGGGGGGCATTACGAGCAGTACTTC. Its protein product is CASANGGHYEQYF.